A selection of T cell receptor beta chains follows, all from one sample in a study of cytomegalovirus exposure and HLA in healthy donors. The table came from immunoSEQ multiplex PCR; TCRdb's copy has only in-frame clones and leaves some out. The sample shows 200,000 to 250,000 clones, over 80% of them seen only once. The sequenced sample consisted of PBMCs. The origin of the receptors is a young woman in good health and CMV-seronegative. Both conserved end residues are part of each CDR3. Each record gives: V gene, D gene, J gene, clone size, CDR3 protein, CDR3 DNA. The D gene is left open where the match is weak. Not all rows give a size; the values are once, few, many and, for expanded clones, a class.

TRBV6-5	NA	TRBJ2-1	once	CASSYRGGYNEQFF	TGTGCCAGCAGTTACCGGGGAGGCTACAATGAGCAGTTCTTC
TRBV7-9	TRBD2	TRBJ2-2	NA	CASSSWTSGTTGELFF	TGTGCCAGCAGCTCCTGGACTAGCGGGACCACCGGGGAGCTGTTTTTT
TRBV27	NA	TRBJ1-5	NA	CASSSGEGNQPQHF	TGTGCCAGCAGTTCGGGGGAGGGCAATCAGCCCCAGCATTTT
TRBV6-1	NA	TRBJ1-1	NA	CASSHFHVEAFF	TGTGCCAGCAGTCACTTTCACGTTGAAGCTTTCTTT
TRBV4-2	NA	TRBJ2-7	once	CASGVGRLSLEQYF	TGTGCCAGTGGTGTAGGGAGGCTCTCCCTCGAGCAGTACTTC
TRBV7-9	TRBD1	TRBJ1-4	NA	CASSPTGTGPLFF	TGTGCCAGCAGCCCGACCGGGACAGGGCCACTGTTTTTT
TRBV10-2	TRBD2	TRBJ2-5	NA	CASRLLARQETQYF	TGCGCCAGCAGGTTACTAGCGCGGCAAGAGACCCAGTACTTC
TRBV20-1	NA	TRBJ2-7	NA	CSARERYEQYF	TGCAGTGCCCGAGAGAGATACGAGCAGTACTTC
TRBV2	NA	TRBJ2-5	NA	CASSGGGSKETQYF	TGTGCCAGCAGTGGAGGGGGAAGCAAAGAGACCCAGTACTTC
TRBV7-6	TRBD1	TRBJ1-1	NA	CASSRRQGTEAFF	TGTGCCAGCAGCCGAAGACAGGGGACTGAAGCTTTCTTT
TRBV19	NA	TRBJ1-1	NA	CASSILTEAFF	TGTGCCAGTAGTATCCTCACTGAAGCTTTCTTT
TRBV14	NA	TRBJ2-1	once	CASSDGRARREQFF	TGTGCCAGCAGCGACGGGCGGGCCCGGCGGGAGCAGTTCTTC
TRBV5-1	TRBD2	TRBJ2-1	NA	CASSQGLAGDYNEQFF	TGCGCCAGCAGCCAAGGACTAGCGGGGGATTACAATGAGCAGTTCTTC
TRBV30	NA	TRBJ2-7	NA	CAWSVRVDRPLEQYF	TGTGCCTGGAGTGTAAGGGTTGACAGACCCCTCGAGCAGTACTTC
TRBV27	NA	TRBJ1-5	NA	CASSPQRGGVSNQPQHF	TGTGCCAGCAGTCCGCAGCGGGGGGGCGTGAGCAATCAGCCCCAGCATTTT
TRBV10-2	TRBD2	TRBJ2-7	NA	CASMVRGLAGYFAVQYF	TGCGCCAGCATGGTGAGGGGACTAGCGGGATATTTTGCGGTGCAGTACTTC
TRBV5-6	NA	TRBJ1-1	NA	CASSLNAGAGDTEAFF	TGTGCCAGCAGCTTGAACGCGGGGGCGGGAGACACTGAAGCTTTCTTT
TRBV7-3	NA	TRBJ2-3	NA	CASSPENTDTQYF	TGTGCCAGCAGCCCTGAGAACACAGATACGCAGTATTTT
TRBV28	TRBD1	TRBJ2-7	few	CASSTPTGPYEQYF	TGTGCCAGCAGCACCCCGACAGGGCCCTACGAGCAGTACTTC
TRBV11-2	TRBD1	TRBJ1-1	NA	CASSLTGVGDEAFF	TGTGCCAGCAGCTTAACAGGGGTTGGCGACGAAGCTTTCTTT
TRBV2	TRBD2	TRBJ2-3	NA	CASNSGRAPDTQYF	TGTGCCAGCAATAGCGGGAGGGCCCCAGATACGCAGTATTTT
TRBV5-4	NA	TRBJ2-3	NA	CASSSGSWRTDTQYF	TGTGCCAGCAGCTCCGGGTCCTGGAGGACAGATACGCAGTATTTT
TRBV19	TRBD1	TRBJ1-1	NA	CASSKGQGRSEAFF	TGTGCCAGTAGTAAGGGACAGGGGAGGTCTGAAGCTTTCTTT
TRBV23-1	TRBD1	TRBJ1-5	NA	CASKEKTGVGENQPQHF	TGCGCCAGCAAGGAGAAGACAGGGGTGGGGGAAAATCAGCCCCAGCATTTT
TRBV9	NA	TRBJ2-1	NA	CASSPSRGNSYNEQFF	TGTGCCAGCAGCCCGAGTAGGGGGAACTCCTACAATGAGCAGTTCTTC
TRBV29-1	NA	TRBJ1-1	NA	CSVSQGGGTEAFF	TGCAGCGTCTCACAGGGTGGAGGCACTGAAGCTTTCTTT
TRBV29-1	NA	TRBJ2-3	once	CSVDRAGKGTQYF	TGCAGCGTTGATCGGGCAGGGAAAGGGACGCAGTATTTT
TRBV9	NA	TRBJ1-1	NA	CASSGGGTEAFF	TGTGCCAGCAGCGGAGGGGGAACTGAAGCTTTCTTT
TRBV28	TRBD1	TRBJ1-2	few	CASTETGTYGYTF	TGTGCCAGCACCGAGACAGGGACCTATGGCTACACCTTC
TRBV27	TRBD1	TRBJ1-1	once	CASSIRDRGPMGSTEAFF	TGTGCCAGCAGTATCCGGGACAGGGGGCCCATGGGAAGCACTGAAGCTTTCTTT
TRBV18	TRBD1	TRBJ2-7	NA	CASSQGQGMIYEQYF	TGTGCCAGCTCACAAGGACAGGGAATGATCTACGAGCAGTACTTC
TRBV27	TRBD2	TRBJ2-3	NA	CASSSLGLAGIDTQYF	TGTGCCAGCAGTTCCTTAGGACTAGCGGGAATAGATACGCAGTATTTT
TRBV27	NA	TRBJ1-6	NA	CASRDSFSSYNSPLHF	TGTGCCAGCAGAGACAGCTTTAGCTCCTATAATTCACCCCTCCACTTT
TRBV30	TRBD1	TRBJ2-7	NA	CAWKGQGIYEQYF	TGTGCCTGGAAGGGACAGGGGATCTACGAGCAGTACTTC
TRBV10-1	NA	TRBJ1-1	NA	CASSDQRGTEAFF	TGCGCCAGCAGTGATCAGAGAGGAACTGAAGCTTTCTTT
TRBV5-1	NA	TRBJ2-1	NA	CASSESSRRSEQFF	TGCGCCAGCAGCGAAAGCTCCAGGCGCAGTGAGCAGTTCTTC
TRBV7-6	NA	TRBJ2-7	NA	CASAGLDEQYF	TGTGCCAGCGCGGGTTTAGACGAGCAGTACTTC
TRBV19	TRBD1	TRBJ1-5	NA	CASTRQGDNQPQHF	TGTGCCAGTACGAGACAGGGGGACAATCAGCCCCAGCATTTT
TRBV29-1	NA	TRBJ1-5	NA	CSVRGSYSQPQHF	TGCAGTGTCCGAGGGAGCTATAGTCAGCCCCAGCATTTT
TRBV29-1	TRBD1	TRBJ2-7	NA	CSVEARGQGPYEQYF	TGCAGCGTTGAAGCGCGGGGACAGGGTCCCTACGAGCAGTACTTC
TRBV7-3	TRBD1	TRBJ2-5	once	CASSVSGGRETQYF	TGTGCCAGCAGCGTATCAGGGGGCCGGGAGACCCAGTACTTC
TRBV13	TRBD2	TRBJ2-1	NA	CASRGVGTSGSNSDEQFF	TGTGCCAGCAGGGGAGTCGGGACTAGCGGGAGTAATTCGGATGAGCAGTTCTTC
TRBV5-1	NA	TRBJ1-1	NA	CASKVAGDTEAFF	TGCGCCAGCAAGGTAGCGGGAGACACTGAAGCTTTCTTT
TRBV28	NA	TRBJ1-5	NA	CASSLTRDNQPQHF	TGTGCCAGCAGTTTAACGAGGGACAATCAGCCCCAGCATTTT
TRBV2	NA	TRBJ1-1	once	CASRTGGTEAFF	TGTGCCAGCAGGACAGGTGGGACTGAAGCTTTCTTT
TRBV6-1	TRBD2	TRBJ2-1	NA	CASSERPLAGDNEQFF	TGTGCCAGCAGTGAACGACCCCTAGCGGGAGACAATGAGCAGTTCTTC
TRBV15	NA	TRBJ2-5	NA	CATSFSTGEETQYF	TGTGCCACCAGCTTCTCGACAGGCGAAGAGACCCAGTACTTC
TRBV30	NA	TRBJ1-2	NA	CAWNRESANYGYTF	TGTGCCTGGAATCGGGAGTCAGCTAACTATGGCTACACCTTC
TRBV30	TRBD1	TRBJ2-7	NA	CAWSSGTVPYEQYF	TGTGCCTGGAGTTCCGGGACAGTCCCCTACGAGCAGTACTTC
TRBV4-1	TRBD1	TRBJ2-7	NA	CASSQETGWFDEQYF	TGCGCCAGCAGCCAGGAGACAGGGTGGTTCGACGAGCAGTACTTC
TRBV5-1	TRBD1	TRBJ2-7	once	CASSWTGGTYEQYF	TGCGCCAGTAGCTGGACAGGGGGGACGTACGAGCAGTACTTC